Listed below are T cell receptor beta chains from one sample, sequenced in a study of low-dose radiotherapy and immunotherapy resistance in tumors. TCRdb recomputed calls from the reads with MiXCR, one row per CDR3 protein. The sample lists roughly 46,000 distinct CDR3 sequences, roughly 12% seen once, with approximately 6.2% in the top ten. Sequenced material: PBMCs, taken before treatment. These receptors originate from a female donor with ovarian cancer. Each CDR3 is given with its conserved first and last residue. The D gene is left open where the match is weak. Only part of the rows carry a size: once, few, many, or a class if the clone is expanded.

j_gene | v_gene | d_gene | abundance | CDR3aa | CDR3nt
TRBJ2-3 | TRBV20-1 | TRBD2 | many | CSAASGGDTQYF | TGCAGTGCTGCTAGCGGGGGGGATACGCAGTATTTT
TRBJ2-5 | TRBV19 | . | many | CASSPGLLQETQYF | TGTGCCAGTAGTCCGGGACTCCTCCAAGAGACCCAGTACTTC
TRBJ2-7 | TRBV12-3/TRBV12-4 | TRBD1 | few | CASSLVTGVSGEQYF | TGTGCCAGCAGTTTAGTGACAGGGGTCTCGGGGGAGCAGTACTTC
TRBJ1-1 | TRBV3-1 | TRBD1 | many | CASSQADRGYTEAFF | TGTGCCAGCAGCCAAGCCGACAGGGGGTACACTGAAGCTTTCTTT
TRBJ2-5 | TRBV10-3 | . | few | CAINTGPSQETQYF | TGTGCCATCAACACGGGACCCAGCCAAGAGACCCAGTACTTC
TRBJ2-5 | TRBV7-9 | TRBD1 | many | CASSTGTGKETQYF | TGTGCCAGCAGCACCGGGACAGGGAAAGAGACCCAGTACTTC
TRBJ1-1 | TRBV29-1 | . | many | CSVSMNTEAFF | TGCAGCGTTTCGATGAACACTGAAGCTTTCTTT
TRBJ1-5 | TRBV27 | TRBD1 | many | CASSLFSGQGARSNQPQHF | TGTGCCAGCAGTTTATTTTCCGGGCAGGGGGCGAGAAGCAATCAGCCCCAGCATTTT
TRBJ2-5 | TRBV9 | TRBD1 | many | CASSVFPGTGQAKQETQYF | TGTGCCAGCAGCGTCTTTCCCGGGACAGGCCAGGCCAAGCAAGAGACCCAGTACTTC
TRBJ1-6 | TRBV27 | . | many | CASSLDRGYSPLHF | TGTGCCAGCAGTTTGGACCGAGGGTATTCACCCCTCCACTTT
TRBJ1-1 | TRBV3-1 | . | many | CASSQGGARSSEAFF | TGTGCCAGCAGCCAGGGGGGCGCGCGGTCTTCTGAAGCTTTCTTT
TRBJ1-1 | TRBV11-3 | TRBD1 | many | CASSSVDRVAFF | TGTGCCAGCAGCTCCGTGGACAGGGTAGCTTTCTTT
TRBJ2-1 | TRBV19 | . | many | CASSTLSGQAEQFF | TGTGCCAGTAGTACACTCAGCGGGCAGGCTGAGCAGTTCTTC
TRBJ2-7 | TRBV28 | TRBD2 | . | CASSPGLAEAYEQYF | TGTGCCAGCAGCCCCGGGCTAGCGGAGGCCTACGAGCAGTACTTC
TRBJ2-7 | TRBV29-1 | . | . | CSVYEGEQYF | TGCAGCGTTTACGAGGGGGAGCAGTACTTC